This T cell receptor beta chain comes out of a study of identical twins. Study results and caveats: Insertion counts were lower in abundant cord blood beta clonotypes, a trend that memory repertoires did not show. Invariant MAIT and iNKT cells may have partly biased zero-insertion analyses.

This clonotype was detected ten times or more. Its matching antigen is unknown. The V end lost 0 bases, the J end lost 6 bases, and 18 bases lay between the germline ends. This CDR3 comprises 16 residues. The germline V gene encodes CDR1 DFQATT and CDR2 SNEGSKA (reference sequence). A universal primer site was created by template switching, with the cDNA bearing unique molecular identifiers. TCRdb independently ran MiXCR on the 5' RACE reads; one entry per CDR3 protein. The data contain over 550,000 distinct CDR3 sequences, around 7.4% of them singletons. These data were also reused for a study on yellow fever vaccine responses in identical twins.

The source material was PBMCs. This clonotype was sampled from a woman between 18 and 29 years old in good health. The V gene is TRBV20-1, the J gene TRBJ2-1; D may be TRBD1 or TRBD2 (6 bases each). This CDR3 reads CSARDPEGRGPNEQFF. CDR3 coding DNA: TGCAGTGCTAGAGATCCGGAAGGTCGGGGGCCCAATGAGCAGTTCTTC.